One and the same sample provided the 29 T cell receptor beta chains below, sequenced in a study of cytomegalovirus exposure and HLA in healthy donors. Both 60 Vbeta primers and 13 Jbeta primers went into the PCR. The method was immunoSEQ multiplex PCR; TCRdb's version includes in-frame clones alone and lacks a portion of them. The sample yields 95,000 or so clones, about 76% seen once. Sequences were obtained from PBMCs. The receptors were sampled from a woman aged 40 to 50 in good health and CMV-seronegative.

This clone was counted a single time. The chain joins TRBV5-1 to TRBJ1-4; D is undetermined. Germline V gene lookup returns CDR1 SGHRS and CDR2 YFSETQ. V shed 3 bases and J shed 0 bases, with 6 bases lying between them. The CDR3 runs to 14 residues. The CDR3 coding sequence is TGCGCCAGCAGCTCCCTTGCAACTAATGAAAAACTGTTTTTT. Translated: CASSSLATNEKLFF.

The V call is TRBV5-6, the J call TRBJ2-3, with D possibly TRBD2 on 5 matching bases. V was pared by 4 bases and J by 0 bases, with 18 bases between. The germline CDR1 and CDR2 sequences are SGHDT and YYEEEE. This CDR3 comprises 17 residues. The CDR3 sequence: CASSPVMVLESTDTQYF. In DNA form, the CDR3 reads TGTGCCAGCAGCCCAGTGATGGTACTAGAAAGCACAGATACGCAGTATTTT.

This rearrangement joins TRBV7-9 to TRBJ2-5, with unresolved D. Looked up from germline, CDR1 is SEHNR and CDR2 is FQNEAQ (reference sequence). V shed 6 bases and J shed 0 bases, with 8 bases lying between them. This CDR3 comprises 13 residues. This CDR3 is CASRSHNQETQYF. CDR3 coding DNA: TGTGCCAGCAGATCCCACAACCAAGAGACCCAGTACTTC.

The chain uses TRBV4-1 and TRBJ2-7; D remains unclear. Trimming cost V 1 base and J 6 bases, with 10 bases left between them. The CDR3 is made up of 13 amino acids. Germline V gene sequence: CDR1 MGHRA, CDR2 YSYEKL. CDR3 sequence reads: CASSQVGLGEQYF. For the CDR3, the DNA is TGCGCCAGCAGCCAAGTTGGGCTTGGCGAGCAGTACTTC.

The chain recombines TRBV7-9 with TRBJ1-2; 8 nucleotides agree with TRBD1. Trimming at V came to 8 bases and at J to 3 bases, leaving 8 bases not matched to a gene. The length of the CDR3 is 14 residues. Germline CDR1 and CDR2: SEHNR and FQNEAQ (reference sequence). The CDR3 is CASVTSTGDYGYTF. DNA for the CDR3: TGTGCCAGCGTTACCTCGACAGGGGACTATGGCTACACCTTC.

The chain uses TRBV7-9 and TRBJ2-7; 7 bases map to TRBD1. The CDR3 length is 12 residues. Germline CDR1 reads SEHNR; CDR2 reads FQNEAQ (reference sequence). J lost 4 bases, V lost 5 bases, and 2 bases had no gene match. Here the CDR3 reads CASSTQGYEQYF. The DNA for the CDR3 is TGTGCCAGCAGCACACAGGGGTACGAGCAGTACTTC.

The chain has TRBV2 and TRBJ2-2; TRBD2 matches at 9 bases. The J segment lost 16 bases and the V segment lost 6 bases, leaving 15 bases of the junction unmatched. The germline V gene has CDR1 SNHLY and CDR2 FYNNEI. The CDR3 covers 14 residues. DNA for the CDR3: TGTGCCAGCAGGACACGGCAAGCGGGGGGCTATCCGTTTTTT. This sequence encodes CASRTRQAGGYPFF. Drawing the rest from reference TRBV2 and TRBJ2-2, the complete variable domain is EPEVTQTPSHQVTQMGQEVILRCVPISNHLYFYWYRQILGQKVEFLVSFYNNEISEKSEIFDDQFSVERPDGSNFTLKIRSTKLEDSAMYFCASRTRQAGGYPFFGEGSRLTVL.

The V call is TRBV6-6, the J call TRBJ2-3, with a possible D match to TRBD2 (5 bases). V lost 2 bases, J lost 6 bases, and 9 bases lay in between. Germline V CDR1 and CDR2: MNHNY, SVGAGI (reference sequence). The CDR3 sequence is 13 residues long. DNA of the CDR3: TGTGCCAGCAGTTACGGACCGGGGGATACGCAGTATTTT. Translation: CASSYGPGDTQYF.

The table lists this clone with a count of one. CDR3 in amino acids: CASSFGGLAGGLSKTQYF. CDR3 sequence (DNA): TGTGCCAGCAGCTTCGGGGGACTAGCGGGGGGGCTGTCCAAGACCCAGTACTTC. This chain uses TRBV5-4 with TRBJ2-5; 16 nucleotides agree with TRBD2. The length of the CDR3 is 18 residues. Losses at the gene ends were 2 bases for V and 6 bases for J; bases not matched to a gene: 10. The germline V gene encodes CDR1 SGHNT and CDR2 YYREEE (reference sequence).

The CDR3 sequence: CASSIDQRGRLLTDTQYF. CDR3 nucleotide sequence: TGTGCCAGTAGTATAGATCAGAGGGGGCGCCTGTTGACAGATACGCAGTATTTT. This sequence joins TRBV19 and TRBJ2-3; 7 bases are shared with TRBD1. Germline V lookup: CDR1 LNHDA, CDR2 SQIVND (reference sequence). V lost 0 bases, J lost 3 bases, and 12 bases stayed unmatched. This CDR3 contains 18 residues.

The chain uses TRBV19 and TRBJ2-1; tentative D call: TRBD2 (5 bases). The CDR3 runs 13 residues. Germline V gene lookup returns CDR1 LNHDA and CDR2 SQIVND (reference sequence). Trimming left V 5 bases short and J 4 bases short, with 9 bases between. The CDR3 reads CASSRGYYNEQFF. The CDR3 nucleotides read TGTGCCAGTAGTCGGGGTTATTACAATGAGCAGTTCTTC.

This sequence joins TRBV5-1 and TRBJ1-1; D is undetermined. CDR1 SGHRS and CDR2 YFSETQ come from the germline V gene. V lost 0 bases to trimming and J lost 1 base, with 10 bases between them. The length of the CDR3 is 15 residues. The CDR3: CASSLEPRGNTEAFF. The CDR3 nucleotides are TGCGCCAGCAGCTTGGAGCCGCGGGGGAACACTGAAGCTTTCTTT.

Here the CDR3 DNA reads TGCGCCAGCAGCTTGGCGGGGCAGGGGAACTATGGCTACACCTTC. As protein: CASSLAGQGNYGYTF. The J gene is TRBJ1-2, the V gene TRBV5-1; a possible D gene is TRBD1 (6 bases). Between the trimmed V and J ends, which lost 0 bases and 2 bases, there was a span of 11 bases. CDR1 is SGHRS and CDR2 is YFSETQ in the germline V gene. CDR3 size: 15 residues.

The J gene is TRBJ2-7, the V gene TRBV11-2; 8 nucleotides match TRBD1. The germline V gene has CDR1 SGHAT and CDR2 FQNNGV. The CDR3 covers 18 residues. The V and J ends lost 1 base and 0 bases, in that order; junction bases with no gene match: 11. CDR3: CASSLGPQGAESSYEQYF. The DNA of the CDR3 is TGTGCCAGCAGCTTAGGTCCTCAGGGGGCCGAGAGCTCCTACGAGCAGTACTTC.

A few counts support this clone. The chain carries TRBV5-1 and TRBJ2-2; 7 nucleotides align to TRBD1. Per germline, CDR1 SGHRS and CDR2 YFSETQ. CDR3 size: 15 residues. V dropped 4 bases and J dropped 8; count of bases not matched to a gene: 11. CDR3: CASSRGHRGMGELFF. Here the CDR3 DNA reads TGCGCCAGCAGCCGGGGTCACAGGGGAATGGGGGAGCTGTTTTTT. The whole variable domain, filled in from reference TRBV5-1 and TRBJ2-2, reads KAGVTQTPRYLIKTRGQQVTLSCSPISGHRSVSWYQQTPGQGLQFLFEYFSETQRNKGNFPGRFSGRQFSNSRSEMNVSTLELGDSALYLCASSRGHRGMGELFFGEGSRLTVL.

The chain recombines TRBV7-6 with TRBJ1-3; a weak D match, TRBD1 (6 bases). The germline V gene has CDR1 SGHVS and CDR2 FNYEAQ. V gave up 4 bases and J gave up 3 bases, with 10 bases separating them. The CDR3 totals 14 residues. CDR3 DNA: TGTGCCAGCAGCTCATACAGGGTTGGAAACACCATATATTTT. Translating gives CASSSYRVGNTIYF.

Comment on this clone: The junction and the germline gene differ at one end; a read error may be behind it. Here the CDR3 reads CASSLAGLANTDTQYF. The CDR3 coding sequence is TGTGCCAGCAGCCTAGCGGGACTAGCTAACACAGATACGCAGTATTTT. The chain couples TRBV7-2 to TRBJ2-3; 9 bases line up with TRBD2. The CDR3 totals 16 residues. Germline assignment: CDR1 SGHTA and CDR2 FQGNSA.

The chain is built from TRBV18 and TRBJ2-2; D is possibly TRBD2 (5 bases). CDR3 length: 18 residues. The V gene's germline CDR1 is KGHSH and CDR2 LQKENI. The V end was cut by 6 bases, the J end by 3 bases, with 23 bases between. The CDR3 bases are TGTGCCAGCTCCGCCAGGTCCGAGCACGAGGACTACACCGGGGAGCTGTTTTTT. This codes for CASSARSEHEDYTGELFF. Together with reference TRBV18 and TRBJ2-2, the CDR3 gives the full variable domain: NAGVMQNPRHLVRRRGQEARLRCSPMKGHSHVYWYRQLPEEGLKFMVYLQKENIIDESGMPKERFSAEFPKEGPSILRIQQVVRGDSAAYFCASSARSEHEDYTGELFFGEGSRLTVL.

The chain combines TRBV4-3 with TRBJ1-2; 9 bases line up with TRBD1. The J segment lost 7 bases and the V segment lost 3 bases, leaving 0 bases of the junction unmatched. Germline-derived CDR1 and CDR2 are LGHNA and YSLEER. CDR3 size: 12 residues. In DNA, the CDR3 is TGCGCCAGCAGCCAGGACAGGGGTGGCTACACCTTC. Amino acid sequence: CASSQDRGGYTF.

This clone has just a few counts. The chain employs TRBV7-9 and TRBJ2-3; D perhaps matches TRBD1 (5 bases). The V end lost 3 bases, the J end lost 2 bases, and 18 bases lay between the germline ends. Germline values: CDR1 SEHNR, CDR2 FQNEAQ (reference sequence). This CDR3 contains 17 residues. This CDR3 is CASSFRTQTVSTDTQYF. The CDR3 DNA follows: TGTGCCAGCAGCTTCAGAACACAGACAGTCTCCACAGATACGCAGTATTTT.

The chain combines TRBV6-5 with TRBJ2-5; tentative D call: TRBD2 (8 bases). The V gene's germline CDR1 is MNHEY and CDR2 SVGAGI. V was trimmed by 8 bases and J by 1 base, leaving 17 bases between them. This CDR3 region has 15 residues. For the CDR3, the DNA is TGTGCCAGCTCTCGGGAGGGGGCCGCCCAAGAGACCCAGTACTTC. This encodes CASSREGAAQETQYF.

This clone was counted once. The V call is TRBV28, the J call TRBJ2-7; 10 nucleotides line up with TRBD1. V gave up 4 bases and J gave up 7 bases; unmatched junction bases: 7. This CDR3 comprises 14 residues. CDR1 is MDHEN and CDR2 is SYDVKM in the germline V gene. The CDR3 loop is CASSSTGGAKEQYF. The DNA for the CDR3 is TGTGCCAGCAGTTCGACAGGGGGCGCGAAGGAGCAGTACTTC.

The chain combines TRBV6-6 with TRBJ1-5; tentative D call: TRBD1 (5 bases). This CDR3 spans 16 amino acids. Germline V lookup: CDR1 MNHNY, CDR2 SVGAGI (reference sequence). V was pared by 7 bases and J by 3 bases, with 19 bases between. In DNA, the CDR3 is TGTGCCAGCAAGGATGGTCAGGGAGGGACCAATCAGCCCCAGCATTTT. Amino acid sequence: CASKDGQGGTNQPQHF.

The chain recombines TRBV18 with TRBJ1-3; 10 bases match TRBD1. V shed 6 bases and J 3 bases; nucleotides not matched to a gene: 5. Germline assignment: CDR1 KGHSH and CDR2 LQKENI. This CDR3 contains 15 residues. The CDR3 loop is CASSPDRGIGNTIYF. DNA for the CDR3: TGTGCCAGCTCTCCGGACAGGGGGATTGGAAACACCATATATTTT.

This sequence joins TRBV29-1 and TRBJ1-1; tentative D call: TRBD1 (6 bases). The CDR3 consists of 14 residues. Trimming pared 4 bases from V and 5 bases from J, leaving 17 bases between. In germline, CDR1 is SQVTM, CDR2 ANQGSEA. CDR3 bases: TGCAGCGTTGTAGTACAGGGTGCTACTACTGAAGCTTTCTTT. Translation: CSVVVQGATTEAFF.

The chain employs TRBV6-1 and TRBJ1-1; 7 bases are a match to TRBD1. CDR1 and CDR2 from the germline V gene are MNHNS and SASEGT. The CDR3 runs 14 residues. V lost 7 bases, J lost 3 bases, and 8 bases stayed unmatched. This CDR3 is CASKTRGRDTEAFF. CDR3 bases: TGTGCCAGCAAGACGAGGGGGCGCGACACTGAAGCTTTCTTT.

The CDR3, as DNA: TGCACCAGCAGCCGACTTGGGACTTCGGGCAATGAGCAGTTCTTC. It is translated as CTSSRLGTSGNEQFF. This chain links TRBV1 with TRBJ2-1; no DNA check was done on the table's D call, TRBD2. TRBV1 is marked as a pseudogene. This CDR3 spans 15 amino acids.

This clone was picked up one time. The CDR3 DNA follows: TGCGCCAGCAGCCCGGGACAGGAGAGAACCACTGAAGCTTTCTTT. Protein product: CASSPGQERTTEAFF. The chain employs TRBV5-1 and TRBJ1-1, with 8 bases lining up with TRBD1. From germline, CDR1 is SGHRS and CDR2 YFSETQ. Trimming removed 4 bases from V and 4 bases from J; junction bases left unmatched: 9. The CDR3 is 15 residues long.

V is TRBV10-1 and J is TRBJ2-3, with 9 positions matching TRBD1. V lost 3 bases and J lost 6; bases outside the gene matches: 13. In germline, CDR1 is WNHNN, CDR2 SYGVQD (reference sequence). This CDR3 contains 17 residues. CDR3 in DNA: TGCGCCAGCAGTGACCCCTCGATTGGACAGGGGCGGGATACGCAGTATTTT. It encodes CASSDPSIGQGRDTQYF.